These 24 T cell receptor beta chains were sequenced from one sample in a study of blood T cells in healthy people across ages. PCR was performed a second time for 7 to 11 cycles using a sample-barcoded 5' primer and a J-beta primer mix. A single record per CDR3 protein comes from TCRdb applying MiXCR to the 5' RACE reads. The profile covers approximately 850,000 distinct CDR3 sequences, with nearly 60% appearing a single time and roughly 22% taken by the ten largest. The sequenced material came from blood. The source of these receptors is a man between 25 and 39 years old in good health.

V gene TRBV20-1 combines with J gene TRBJ2-7; D not certain. CDR1 and CDR2 (germline): DFQATT, SNEGSKA (reference sequence). V dropped 3 bases and J dropped 2 bases, with 11 bases sitting between them. The CDR3 is made up of 13 amino acids. The CDR3 nucleotides are TGCAGTGCTAGGGGTCAGTCCACCTACGAGCAGTACTTC. Protein product: CSARGQSTYEQYF.

The chain carries TRBV7-2 and TRBJ2-1, with a possible D match to TRBD2 (6 bases). The length of the CDR3 is 13 residues. Germline CDR1 reads SGHTA; CDR2 reads FQGNSA. Trimming took 1 base from V and 7 from J, leaving 8 bases between them. CDR3 bases: TGTGCCAGCAGCTTAGGGCGGGAAAATGAGCAGTTCTTC. Translating it yields CASSLGRENEQFF.

J is TRBJ2-7 and V is TRBV7-9; D not resolved. Per germline, CDR1 SEHNR and CDR2 FQNEAQ (reference sequence). Trimming removed 7 bases at V and 4 bases at J, with 23 bases between. The CDR3 length is 16 residues. The CDR3 DNA is TGTGCCAGCACCCCCGGTGCCGGGTCAGAACCGTACGAGCAGTACTTC. Protein sequence: CASTPGAGSEPYEQYF.

The J gene is TRBJ2-2, the V gene TRBV6-1, with D hard to call. Per germline, CDR1 MNHNS and CDR2 SASEGT. Trimming took 4 bases from V and 5 from J, leaving 8 bases between them. The CDR3 consists of 13 residues. DNA for the CDR3: TGTGCCAGCAGTGGTCAACATACCGGGGAGCTGTTTTTT. As protein: CASSGQHTGELFF.

The chain couples TRBV18 to TRBJ2-3; D not certain. This CDR3 spans 14 amino acids. The V end was cut by 3 bases, the J end by 5 bases, with 12 bases between. The germline gives CDR1 KGHSH, CDR2 LQKENI. The CDR3: CASSPFSQRDTQYF. CDR3 DNA: TGTGCCAGCTCACCCTTTTCCCAGCGAGATACGCAGTATTTT.

The chain recombines TRBV7-6 with TRBJ2-3; TRBD2 agrees at 9 bases. Trimming cost V 1 base and J 5 bases; bases outside gene matches: 10. The germline gives CDR1 SGHVS, CDR2 FNYEAQ. The CDR3 loop spans 17 amino acids. The CDR3 nucleotides are TGTGCCAGCAGCTTAGAGGCGGGAGGGCCCCGCGGAGATACGCAGTATTTT. As protein: CASSLEAGGPRGDTQYF.

This chain uses TRBV29-1 with TRBJ2-1, with TRBD1 matching 8 bases. Trimming took 7 bases from V and 7 from J; bases not matched to a gene: 12. This CDR3 has 14 residues. Per the germline V gene, CDR1 is SQVTM and CDR2 is ANQGSEA. The CDR3 nucleotides are TGCAGCGCCACTGCTGGGACAGGAGGGAATGAGCAGTTCTTC. As protein: CSATAGTGGNEQFF.

This clonotype came up once. The chain has TRBV10-3 and TRBJ2-3; 7 bases are shared with TRBD2. Germline CDR1 ENHRY, CDR2 SYGVKD. This CDR3 has 14 amino acids. Trimming at V came to 6 bases and at J to 3 bases, leaving 6 bases not matched to a gene. This CDR3 reads CAIRDTSETDTQYF. Written as DNA, the CDR3 is TGTGCCATCAGAGATACTAGCGAAACAGATACGCAGTATTTT.

This clonotype showed up just a few times. This chain joins TRBV12-3 or TRBV12-4 and TRBJ2-5; D remains unclear. The CDR3 totals 11 residues. The germline V and J ends were trimmed by 6 bases and 1 base, with 3 bases remaining between them. The CDR3 sequence: CASRIQETQYF. The CDR3, as DNA: TGTGCCAGCAGGATCCAAGAGACCCAGTACTTC.

CDR3 loop: CASRTGTVRSPLHF. In DNA, the CDR3 is TGTGCCAGCAGAACCGGGACAGTACGTTCACCCCTCCACTTT. V is TRBV7-2 and J is TRBJ1-6; 7 positions match TRBD1. CDR1 and CDR2 (germline): SGHTA, FQGNSA. This CDR3 contains 14 residues. Unmatched junction bases numbered 8, after V lost 6 bases and J lost 9 bases.

This clonotype was seen more than once but under ten times. This chain links TRBV20-1 with TRBJ2-7, with 7 bases that match TRBD2. The V segment lost 6 bases and the J segment 7 bases; nucleotides outside the gene matches: 18. This CDR3 contains 15 residues. The V gene's germline CDR1 is DFQATT and CDR2 SNEGSKA (reference sequence). CDR3 nucleotides: TGCAGTGCGACCCCTAGCGGTGGGGGACGGAGGGAGCAGTACTTC. Protein product: CSATPSGGGRREQYF.

V and J are TRBV20-1 and TRBJ2-7; D gene ambiguous. Germline assignment: CDR1 DFQATT and CDR2 SNEGSKA (reference sequence). V lost 0 bases to trimming and J lost 5 bases, with 14 bases between them. The CDR3 is made up of 14 amino acids. CDR3 region: CSARDSSRFDEQYF. CDR3 DNA: TGCAGTGCTAGAGATTCGAGCAGGTTCGACGAGCAGTACTTC.

This clonotype appeared many times. The chain has TRBV29-1 and TRBJ2-7; 8 nucleotides align to TRBD2. V shed 2 bases, J shed 4 bases, and the junction held 4 bases outside the gene matches. CDR1 and CDR2 (germline): SQVTM, ANQGSEA. The length of the CDR3 is 13 residues. The DNA of the CDR3 is TGCAGCGTTGAAAGCGGGAGTACATACGAGCAGTACTTC. It is translated as CSVESGSTYEQYF.

The chain combines TRBV7-9 with TRBJ1-2; no reliable D call. V lost 5 bases to trimming and J lost 8 bases, with 9 bases between them. This CDR3 is 11 amino acids long. CDR1 and CDR2 from the germline V gene are SEHNR and FQNEAQ (reference sequence). The CDR3 nucleotides are TGTGCCAGCAGCCCTCCCGGCGGCTACACCTTC. It codes for CASSPPGGYTF. Looking up the rest from reference TRBV7-9 and TRBJ1-2 gives the full variable domain: DTGVSQNPRHKITKRGQNVTFRCDPISEHNRLYWYRQTLGQGPEFLTYFQNEAQLEKSRLLSDRFSAERPKGSFSTLEIQRTEQGDSAMYLCASSPPGGYTFGSGTRLTVV.

This clonotype was observed a few times. The junction departs from germline at one end; a sequencing error may be responsible. The chain recombines TRBV7-9 with TRBJ2-4, with TRBD1 identical over 7 bases. Germline assignment: CDR1 SEHNR and CDR2 FQNEAQ (reference sequence). The CDR3 extends over 14 amino acids. In DNA, the CDR3 is TGTGCCAGCAGCCCAGGGACAGCCGAAAACATTCAGTACTTC. This gives the protein CASSPGTAENIQYF.

The V gene is TRBV7-2, the J gene TRBJ1-1; D uncertain. There are 13 residues in the CDR3. The V end was cut by 2 bases, the J end by 5 bases, with 9 bases between. CDR1 is SGHTA, CDR2 FQGNSA, per germline. The CDR3 here is CASSLHARTEAFF. CDR3 coding DNA: TGTGCCAGCAGCTTACACGCCAGAACTGAAGCTTTCTTT.

This rearrangement joins TRBV29-1 to TRBJ2-1; no clear D gene. The germline V and J ends were trimmed by 5 bases and 6 bases, with 8 bases remaining between them. The CDR3 covers 11 residues. Looked up from germline, CDR1 is SQVTM and CDR2 is ANQGSEA. In DNA form, the CDR3 reads TGCAGCGTTTCTAGGTCCAATGAGCAGTTCTTC. It specifies CSVSRSNEQFF.

This clonotype was observed a handful of times. This sequence joins TRBV6-6 and TRBJ2-7; a weak D match, TRBD2 (5 bases). The assigned J gene may be wrong: the sequence end matches TRBJ2-5 better. The germline V gene encodes CDR1 MNHNY and CDR2 SVGAGI (reference sequence). This CDR3 is built from 14 residues. The CDR3 DNA is TGTGCCAGCAGTTATTGGGGTGGAGGTGGGACCCAGTACTTC. It is translated as CASSYWGGGGTQYF.

The chain carries TRBV3-1 and TRBJ2-5; D is unclear. V was trimmed by 2 bases and J by 5 bases, leaving 9 bases between them. Germline V gives CDR1 LGHDT, CDR2 YNNKEL (reference sequence). This CDR3 contains 13 residues. CDR3: CASSQHGDETQYF. The CDR3, as DNA: TGTGCCAGCAGCCAACATGGTGACGAGACCCAGTACTTC.

V and J are TRBV20-1 and TRBJ2-4; D call uncertain. The CDR3 contains 13 residues. CDR1 and CDR2 (germline): DFQATT, SNEGSKA (reference sequence). The V end was cut by 1 base, the J end by 6 bases, with 10 bases between. CDR3 sequence reads: CSARGVAANIQYF. Written as DNA, the CDR3 is TGCAGTGCTAGAGGGGTGGCGGCAAACATTCAGTACTTC.

The V and J genes are TRBV20-1 and TRBJ2-7; D ambiguous. Trimming pared 6 bases from V and 7 bases from J, leaving 13 bases between. The CDR3 has 11 amino acids. CDR1 and CDR2 (germline): DFQATT, SNEGSKA (reference sequence). CDR3 amino acids: CSARPEREQYF. DNA of the CDR3: TGCAGTGCACGCCCCGAGAGGGAGCAGTACTTC.

The genes are TRBV28 and TRBJ1-6; maybe TRBD1 (5 bases). The germline V gene has CDR1 MDHEN and CDR2 SYDVKM. Trimming took off 5 bases at V and 10 bases at J, with 15 bases between the two ends. This CDR3 is built from 14 residues. The CDR3 loop is CASSTPQGGSPLHF. CDR3 in DNA: TGTGCCAGCAGTACTCCGCAGGGAGGATCACCCCTCCACTTT. The entire variable domain, with the rest obtained from reference TRBV28 and TRBJ1-6, is as follows: DVKVTQSSRYLVKRTGEKVFLECVQDMDHENMFWYRQDPGLGLRLIYFSYDVKMKEKGDIPEGYSVSREKKERFSLILESASTNQTSMYLCASSTPQGGSPLHFGNGTRLTVT.

This chain's CDR3 is CATSWTSGTSETQYF. The CDR3 DNA reads as TGTGCCACCAGCTGGACTAGCGGGACGTCAGAGACCCAGTACTTC. The chain employs TRBV15 and TRBJ2-5; 12 bases are a match to TRBD2. V shed 5 bases and J 4 bases; nucleotides not matched to a gene: 5. Germline loops: CDR1 LNHNV, CDR2 YYDKDF (reference sequence). CDR3 length equals 15 residues.

V gene TRBV28 combines with J gene TRBJ1-5; D uncertain. The CDR3 is made up of 14 amino acids. In germline, CDR1 is MDHEN, CDR2 SYDVKM. Trimming shortened V by 5 bases and J by 4 bases, and 12 bases separated the two germline ends. DNA for the CDR3: TGTGCCAGCAGTCCCCCGGGCGGGAATCAGCCCCAGCATTTT. It translates to CASSPPGGNQPQHF. Variable domain in full (rest from reference TRBV28 and TRBJ1-5): DVKVTQSSRYLVKRTGEKVFLECVQDMDHENMFWYRQDPGLGLRLIYFSYDVKMKEKGDIPEGYSVSREKKERFSLILESASTNQTSMYLCASSPPGGNQPQHFGDGTRLSIL.